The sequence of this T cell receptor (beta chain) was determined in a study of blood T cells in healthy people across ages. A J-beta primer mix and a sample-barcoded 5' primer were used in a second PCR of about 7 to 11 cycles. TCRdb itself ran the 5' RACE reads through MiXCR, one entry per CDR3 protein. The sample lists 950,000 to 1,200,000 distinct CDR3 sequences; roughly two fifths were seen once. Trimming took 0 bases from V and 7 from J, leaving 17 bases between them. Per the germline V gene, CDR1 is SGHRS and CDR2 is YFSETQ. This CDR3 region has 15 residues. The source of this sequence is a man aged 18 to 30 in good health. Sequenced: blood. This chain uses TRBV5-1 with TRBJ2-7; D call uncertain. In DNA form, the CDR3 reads TGCGCCAGCAGCTTGGAATCCGGAGTATACAATGAGCAGTACTTC. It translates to CASSLESGVYNEQYF.